This TCR beta chain stems from a study of blood T cell repertoires in COVID-19. The germline V and J ends were trimmed by 7 bases and 2 bases, with 15 bases remaining between them. The CDR3 loop spans 15 amino acids. The germline CDR1 and CDR2 sequences are MNHEY and SVGAGI. Sequencing was performed with immunoSEQ multiplex PCR; in TCRdb, only in-frame clones are kept and a portion is missing. The data contain about 180,000 clones, around 80% of them singletons. Sequenced input: PBMCs or T cells enriched from blood (not recorded which). The TCR sequence derives from a man over 45 who had recovered from COVID-19. This chain uses TRBV6-5 with TRBJ1-3; D is ambiguous. The CDR3 loop is CASKEEPIAGNTIYF. CDR3 bases: TGTGCCAGCAAAGAAGAGCCTATTGCTGGAAACACCATATATTTT.